This T cell receptor beta chain was identified in a study of T cell repertoires in aging, cancer and after chemotherapy. Notes on the study in general: Loss of evenness, beyond lost richness, contributed to age-related TCR diversity decline in cancer patients. These repertoire data do not allow conclusions about immunological memory after chemotherapy. In each cancer cohort, median generation probability increased across chemotherapy, suggesting thymic output rebounded. Untreated cancer patients had significantly lower blood TCR diversity than age-matched healthy donors.

Rearranged V-D-J TRB sequences were amplified with a mixed TRB-A/B primer pool. TCRdb analysed the multiplex PCR reads with MiXCR anew, one entry per CDR3 protein. The profile shows 300 to 500 distinct CDR3 sequences, roughly 85% of them singletons. The template was genomic DNA from peripheral blood, not RNA. Details on this clonotype: Its antigen is not identified.

The length of the CDR3 is 14 residues. The germline CDR1 and CDR2 sequences are MNHEY and SVGAGI. The germline V and J ends were trimmed by 5 bases and 5 bases, with 15 bases remaining between them. The source is a human donor with a solid tumor. This chain joins TRBV6-5 and TRBJ2-5; D is perhaps TRBD1 (8 bases). The sample taken for sequencing was blood. For the CDR3, the DNA is TGTGCCAGCAGTGCCTACAGGGGGGGGGAGACCCAGTACTTC. Residues: CASSAYRGGETQYF.